These 8 T cell receptor beta chains were all obtained from the same sample, sequenced in a study of human T cells and chemical hapten exposure. A single record per CDR3 protein comes from TCRdb applying MiXCR to the RACE reads. Of 80,000 to 100,000 distinct CDR3 sequences listed, 9.5% to 15% are singletons. Time point described: patch test 1, 2 weeks after DPC sensitization. Treatment specified: therapeutic diphenylcyclopropenone sensitization with weekly scalp DPC. This material consisted of whole blood, taken in connection with sensitization to the hapten diphenylcyclopropenone (DPC). Receptor source: a woman aged 40 to 49 with alopecia areata. Some clones in this sample may be carry-over from other donors' samples.

This clonotype has more than one count but fewer than ten. The chain couples TRBV28 to TRBJ2-4, with 10 bases that match TRBD1. Germline V gene sequence: CDR1 MDHEN, CDR2 SYDVKM. CDR3 size: 17 residues. V trimming: 3 bases; J trimming: 3 bases; junction bases outside the gene matches: 8. CDR3 in amino acids: CASSLPGQGGDKNIQYF. CDR3 DNA: TGTGCCAGCAGTTTGCCAGGACAGGGGGGCGACAAAAACATTCAGTACTTC. Full variable domain (remainder filled in from reference TRBV28 and TRBJ2-4): DVKVTQSSRYLVKRTGEKVFLECVQDMDHENMFWYRQDPGLGLRLIYFSYDVKMKEKGDIPEGYSVSREKKERFSLILESASTNQTSMYLCASSLPGQGGDKNIQYFGAGTRLSVL.

The sample holds many counts of this clonotype. The chain carries TRBV11-3 and TRBJ2-2; maybe TRBD1 (6 bases). Germline loops: CDR1 SGHNT, CDR2 YENEEA. V was cut by 5 bases and J by 0 bases, with 10 bases left in between. This CDR3 is 15 amino acids long. The CDR3 region is CASSPRGTNTGELFF. The CDR3 nucleotides are TGTGCCAGCAGCCCAAGGGGGACGAACACCGGGGAGCTGTTTTTT.

This clonotype appeared a few times. The V call is TRBV6-2 or TRBV6-3, the J call TRBJ2-1; D gene unclear. This CDR3 has 12 residues. Deletions cut 6 bases from V and 9 bases from J, with 12 bases between. Germline CDR1 reads MNHEY; CDR2 reads SVGEGT. CDR3: CASRALGVEQFF. The DNA of the CDR3 is TGTGCCAGCAGGGCCCTTGGGGTTGAGCAGTTCTTC.

This clonotype was detected a few times. This chain links TRBV18 with TRBJ1-3; D is ambiguous. Germline V gene data show CDR1 as KGHSH and CDR2 as LQKENI. This CDR3 region has 16 residues. Trimming removed 0 bases at V and 0 bases at J, with 9 bases between. The chain's CDR3 is CASSPPASPSGNTIYF. For the CDR3, the DNA is TGTGCCAGCTCACCACCCGCCAGCCCCTCTGGAAACACCATATATTTT.

V is TRBV10-2 and J is TRBJ2-2, with 15 positions matching TRBD2. The CDR3 has 16 amino acids. J gave up 5 bases and V 3 bases, and 1 base lay outside the gene matches. Germline V CDR1 and CDR2: WSHSY, SAAADI. The CDR3 DNA is TGCGCCAGCAGTGAAGGGACTAGCGGGAGGACCGGGGAGCTGTTTTTT. The encoded protein is CASSEGTSGRTGELFF.

This clonotype has more than one count but fewer than ten. The chain uses TRBV3-1 and TRBJ2-7; 10 positions agree with TRBD2. Germline CDR1 LGHDT, CDR2 YNNKEL (reference sequence). CDR3 length equals 16 residues. J gave up 3 bases and V 5 bases, and 10 bases lay outside the gene matches. The DNA for the CDR3 is TGTGCCAGCAGCGACGGGACTAGCGTTAGGGTCTACGAGCAGTACTTC. It is translated as CASSDGTSVRVYEQYF.

This clonotype has a handful of counts. This chain uses TRBV29-1 with TRBJ2-7; maybe TRBD2 (6 bases). The CDR3 contains 17 residues. Germline V CDR1 and CDR2: SQVTM, ANQGSEA. V was trimmed by 4 bases and J by 7 bases, leaving 29 bases between them. CDR3: CSVVKLRGGGSLREQYF. CDR3 DNA sequence: TGCAGCGTTGTCAAGCTCCGAGGTGGAGGGTCTCTACGGGAGCAGTACTTC.

This rearrangement joins TRBV6-6 to TRBJ2-3; no firm D call. With 8 bases removed from V and 4 bases from J, the gap between germline ends came to 10 bases. The CDR3 length is 12 residues. Germline V gene sequence: CDR1 MNHNY, CDR2 SVGAGI (reference sequence). As DNA, the CDR3 is TGTGCCAGCCGCCGCTTAGCAGATACGCAGTATTTT. Translating it yields CASRRLADTQYF.